Detailed here is one T cell receptor beta chain. What it binds is unknown. Germline lookup yields CDR1 SGHRS and CDR2 YFSETQ. V was clipped by 3 bases and J by 4 bases, with 11 bases between them. The CDR3 extends over 14 amino acids. This sample is part of a study of T-cell reconstitution after alpha-beta-depleted transplantation in children. Preparation of the TCRbeta library was carried out with unique molecular identifiers. Via MiXCR, TCRdb re-called the PCR reads, giving one row per CDR3 protein. This repertoire shows over 200,000 distinct CDR3 sequences, 8.4% found once; its top ten account for less than 40%. Study-level results: The study reportedly traced alpha-beta T cells about two months after transplant to several hundred expanded graft clones. Newly made T cells mostly supplied T-cell counts and diversity one year after transplant.

This TCR was recovered from a male patient aged 2-15 years who had a stem cell transplant for acute myeloid leukemia, so the T cells may come from the graft donor. The material was PBMCs, mostly from graft donor cells, obtained 360 days after TCRalphabeta/CD19-depleted stem cell transplant. This rearrangement joins TRBV5-1 to TRBJ2-1, with D hard to call. The CDR3 here is CASSWDNTYNEQFF. The DNA of the CDR3 is TGCGCCAGCAGCTGGGATAACACTTACAATGAGCAGTTCTTC.